Listed here are 5 T cell receptor beta chains from one sample, sequenced in a study of spatial heterogeneity in lung cancer. Each CDR3 protein is one row after TCRdb ran MiXCR on the 5' RACE reads. The sample contains approximately 70,000 distinct CDR3 sequences, approximately 8.9% of which appear only once. Time point here: blood at routine non-recurrence follow-up after resection. Source: PBMCs, taken at follow-up. All receptors come from a female donor with early-stage non-small cell lung cancer.

This clonotype came up many times. The chain is built from TRBV18 and TRBJ2-1; D not resolved. Germline V gene sequence: CDR1 KGHSH, CDR2 LQKENI. This CDR3 comprises 14 residues. V was pared by 3 bases and J by 0 bases, with 6 bases between. DNA for the CDR3: TGTGCCAGCTCACCGGGCAGCTCCTACAATGAGCAGTTCTTC. This translates into CASSPGSSYNEQFF.

This clonotype appeared many times. The chain joins TRBV7-2 to TRBJ1-2; 9 bases are a match to TRBD1. The germline V gene encodes CDR1 SGHTA and CDR2 FQGNSA. The CDR3 runs to 16 residues. V gave up 1 base and J gave up 2 bases; unmatched junction bases: 5. The CDR3 protein is CASSLGGTGSNYGYTF. CDR3 coding DNA: TGTGCCAGCAGCTTAGGGGGGACAGGGTCCAACTATGGCTACACCTTC.

The chain couples TRBV3-1 to TRBJ2-3, with D possibly being TRBD2 (6 bases). V dropped 4 bases and J dropped 4 bases, with 12 bases sitting between them. The CDR3 is 14 residues long. Germline lookup yields CDR1 LGHDT and CDR2 YNNKEL (reference sequence). The CDR3 sequence is CASSLNWEADTQYF. In nucleotides, the CDR3 is TGTGCCAGCAGCCTTAATTGGGAGGCAGATACGCAGTATTTT.

This clonotype has only a few counts. The chain carries TRBV5-1 and TRBJ1-1, with 7 bases matching TRBD1. Germline lookup yields CDR1 SGHRS and CDR2 YFSETQ. Trimming cost V 0 bases and J 2 bases; bases outside gene matches: 4. The CDR3 is made up of 15 amino acids. The CDR3 DNA follows: TGCGCCAGCAGCTTGGAGGCAGGGGGTAACACTGAAGCTTTCTTT. This sequence encodes CASSLEAGGNTEAFF.

This clonotype was counted many times. The V call is TRBV28, the J call TRBJ2-5; 7 bases match TRBD1. The trim removed 6 bases at V and 5 bases at J, leaving 3 bases unmatched. This CDR3 is 12 amino acids long. From germline, CDR1 is MDHEN and CDR2 SYDVKM. The CDR3 coding sequence is TGTGCCAGCAGAAGGGGGCCGGAGACCCAGTACTTC. This gives the protein CASRRGPETQYF.